The 23 T cell receptor beta chains below were found in one sample sequenced in a study of technical replicates of blood from several donors. Method: immunoSEQ multiplex PCR; TCRdb's copy keeps in-frame clones and lacks some. The sample has 75,000 to 100,000 clones; about 94% are singletons. Sequencing was done on a sample of T cells isolated from PBMCs. Receptors originate from a human donor in good health.

This rearrangement joins TRBV5-1 to TRBJ2-1; TRBD2 might be the D (5 bases). Germline V gene sequence: CDR1 SGHRS, CDR2 YFSETQ. The CDR3 length is 13 residues. Trimming pared 4 bases from V and 9 bases from J, leaving 14 bases between. CDR3 sequence (DNA): TGCGCCAGCAGCCCAGGTGGCCTAGCTGAGCAGTTCTTC. Translating gives CASSPGGLAEQFF.

The V gene is TRBV30, the J gene TRBJ2-7; D gene ambiguous. Trimming cost V 0 bases and J 2 bases, with 8 bases left between them. This CDR3 has 13 amino acids. The germline gives CDR1 GTSNPN, CDR2 SVGIG (reference sequence). The CDR3: CAWSVSATYEQYF. The CDR3 DNA reads as TGTGCCTGGAGTGTTAGTGCGACCTACGAGCAGTACTTC.

CDR3 region: CASSFGWSSYNEQFF. In DNA, the CDR3 is TGTGCCAGCAGCTTTGGATGGAGCTCCTACAATGAGCAGTTCTTC. V and J are TRBV5-8 and TRBJ2-1, with D unresolved. From germline, CDR1 is SGHTS and CDR2 YDEGEE. This CDR3 is built from 15 residues. Trimming left V 2 bases short and J 0 bases short, with 9 bases between.

CDR3 in amino acids: CASTQLDRGSETQYF. CDR3 coding DNA: TGTGCCAGCACCCAACTTGACAGGGGGTCGGAGACCCAGTACTTC. J is TRBJ2-5 and V is TRBV28; 9 bases are a match to TRBD1. The V gene's germline CDR1 is MDHEN and CDR2 SYDVKM. The CDR3 has 15 amino acids. Unmatched junction bases numbered 11, after V lost 7 bases and J lost 5 bases.

The chain is built from TRBV5-1 and TRBJ2-7; D possibly corresponds to TRBD1 (6 bases). CDR3 length: 13 residues. The germline CDR1 and CDR2 sequences are SGHRS and YFSETQ. The V gene lost 0 bases and the J gene lost 5 bases, with 9 bases spanning the gap. The CDR3 nucleotides read TGCGCCAGCAGCTTGGACAGGGCCAACGAGCAGTACTTC. It yields the protein CASSLDRANEQYF.

Written as DNA, the CDR3 is TGTGCCAGCAGCCGGCCAGCGGGAGGACCTAATACGCAGTATTTT. Protein: CASSRPAGGPNTQYF. The genes are TRBV6-5 and TRBJ2-3; 9 bases line up with TRBD2. J gave up 7 bases and V 6 bases, and 11 bases lay outside the gene matches. In germline, CDR1 is MNHEY, CDR2 SVGAGI. This CDR3 is built from 15 residues.

CDR3 coding DNA: TGTGCCTGGAGTGGAAGTTGGGACAGGGCCTACGAGCAGTACTTC. It yields the protein CAWSGSWDRAYEQYF. This chain uses TRBV30 with TRBJ2-7; TRBD1 agrees at 9 bases. Trimming took 1 base from V and 2 from J; bases not matched to a gene: 6. Looked up from germline, CDR1 is GTSNPN and CDR2 is SVGIG (reference sequence). There are 15 residues in the CDR3.

This chain connects TRBV9 to TRBJ1-2, with no clear D. Trimming shortened V by 3 bases and J by 4 bases, and 16 bases separated the two germline ends. This CDR3 is 15 amino acids long. CDR1 and CDR2 (germline): SGDLS, YYNGEE. This CDR3 is CASSAALGVGYGYTF. The DNA for the CDR3 is TGTGCCAGCAGCGCCGCCCTCGGGGTGGGCTATGGCTACACCTTC.

This chain connects TRBV15 to TRBJ2-3, with D uncertain. Germline CDR1 reads LNHNV; CDR2 reads YYDKDF (reference sequence). The germline V and J ends were trimmed by 1 base and 4 bases, with 3 bases remaining between them. The CDR3 extends over 12 amino acids. The CDR3 bases are TGTGCCACCAGCAGAGTAGCAGATACGCAGTATTTT. Amino acid sequence: CATSRVADTQYF.

V usage is TRBV29-1 and J usage is TRBJ1-2; 8 positions match TRBD1. Germline V gene data show CDR1 as SQVTM and CDR2 as ANQGSEA. The trim removed 6 bases at V and 8 bases at J, leaving 8 bases unmatched. The CDR3 runs 12 residues. CDR3 amino acids: CSVPLGQAGYTF. For the CDR3, the DNA is TGCAGCGTACCCCTGGGACAGGCGGGCTACACCTTC.

The chain uses TRBV6-1 and TRBJ2-7, with 11 bases fitting TRBD2. Trimming at V came to 3 bases and at J to 1 base, leaving 5 bases not matched to a gene. Germline-derived CDR1 and CDR2 are MNHNS and SASEGT. The CDR3 covers 16 residues. The chain's CDR3 is CASSDTGLADSYEQYF. In DNA form, the CDR3 reads TGTGCCAGCAGTGACACGGGACTAGCGGATTCCTACGAGCAGTACTTC.

This clone has only one observation. The chain carries TRBV18 and TRBJ2-5, with 8 bases identical to TRBD2. Trimming cost V 3 bases and J 4 bases; bases outside gene matches: 4. The CDR3 totals 14 residues. Germline V gene data show CDR1 as KGHSH and CDR2 as LQKENI. The chain's CDR3 is CASSPTSARETQYF. DNA of the CDR3: TGTGCCAGCTCACCGACTAGCGCCCGAGAGACCCAGTACTTC.

The chain recombines TRBV7-2 with TRBJ1-2; possible D gene TRBD1, 5 bases. Between the trimmed V and J ends, which lost 3 bases and 7 bases, there was a span of 18 bases. The CDR3 is made up of 15 amino acids. Germline loops: CDR1 SGHTA, CDR2 FQGNSA. For the CDR3, the DNA is TGTGCCAGCAGCTTCTCTGGGCAGGGTGTAGTTGGCTACACCTTC. Its protein product is CASSFSGQGVVGYTF.

This sequence joins TRBV7-3 and TRBJ2-3, with 8 nucleotides matching TRBD1. Looked up from germline, CDR1 is SGHTA and CDR2 is FQGTGA. The CDR3 runs to 12 residues. The V segment lost 2 bases and the J segment 11 bases; nucleotides outside the gene matches: 3. This CDR3 reads CASSLAGTGQYF. CDR3 DNA: TGTGCCAGCAGCTTAGCAGGGACAGGGCAGTATTTT.

Remarks on this clone: Sequence at one end of the junction differs from germline and may be a read error. The chain recombines TRBV4-1 with TRBJ2-7; the match to TRBD1 covers 7 bases. Germline CDR1 MGHRA, CDR2 YSYEKL. The CDR3 is 14 residues long. The CDR3 loop reads CASRQEGAQDEQYF. CDR3 DNA: TGCGCCAGCAGACAAGAGGGGGCGCAGGACGAGCAGTACTTC.

This chain uses TRBV6-6 with TRBJ1-3, with D perhaps matching TRBD1 (6 bases). Germline values: CDR1 MNHNY, CDR2 SVGAGI (reference sequence). The CDR3 is made up of 15 amino acids. With 2 bases removed from V and 2 bases from J, the gap between germline ends came to 10 bases. CDR3 sequence reads: CASSYAGQTGNTIYF. As DNA, the CDR3 is TGTGCCAGCAGTTACGCAGGACAGACTGGAAACACCATATATTTT.

The rearrangement links TRBV5-6 to TRBJ2-7, with D perhaps TRBD1 (5 bases). Between the trimmed V and J ends, which lost 0 bases and 5 bases, there was a span of 9 bases. The CDR3 contains 13 residues. Germline loops: CDR1 SGHDT, CDR2 YYEEEE. DNA for the CDR3: TGTGCCAGCAGCTTGGTACAGGTCCACGAGCAGTACTTC. Translating gives CASSLVQVHEQYF.

This clone was found once. The V and J genes are TRBV28 and TRBJ1-4; a possible D gene is TRBD1 (6 bases). Germline V lookup: CDR1 MDHEN, CDR2 SYDVKM. V was cut by 5 bases and J by 7 bases, with 14 bases left in between. The CDR3 length is 14 residues. CDR3 in amino acids: CASSRRGAGEKLFF. CDR3 DNA sequence: TGTGCCAGCAGTCGCCGGGGGGCGGGTGAAAAACTGTTTTTT.

This chain uses TRBV15 with TRBJ2-6, with 8 bases fitting TRBD1. This CDR3 has 16 residues. The trim removed 5 bases at V and 0 bases at J, leaving 3 bases unmatched. The germline CDR1 and CDR2 sequences are LNHNV and YYDKDF (reference sequence). CDR3 sequence reads: CATSGTGGSGANVLTF. The CDR3 nucleotides read TGTGCCACCAGCGGTACAGGGGGCTCTGGGGCCAACGTCCTGACTTTC. The full variable domain, completed using reference TRBV15 and TRBJ2-6, is DAMVIQNPRYQVTQFGKPVTLSCSQTLNHNVMYWYQQKSSQAPKLLFHYYDKDFNNEADTPDNFQSRRPNTSFCFLDIRSPGLGDTAMYLCATSGTGGSGANVLTFGAGSRLTVL.

V is TRBV5-1 and J is TRBJ2-3; possibly TRBD2 for D (6 bases). V was shortened by 0 bases and J by 3 bases, with 8 bases between the two germline ends. The germline CDR1 and CDR2 sequences are SGHRS and YFSETQ. The CDR3 runs 14 residues. The CDR3 sequence: CASSLGGGTDTQYF. CDR3 coding DNA: TGCGCCAGCAGCTTGGGGGGAGGAACAGATACGCAGTATTTT.

The chain uses TRBV7-3 and TRBJ2-1; TRBD2 aligns across 8 bases. The V gene's germline CDR1 is SGHTA and CDR2 FQGTGA. There are 15 residues in the CDR3. Losses at the gene ends were 2 bases for V and 4 bases for J; bases not matched to a gene: 4. CDR3 nucleotide sequence: TGTGCCAGCAGCTTATCTAGCGGGTCTTACAATGAGCAGTTCTTC. It is translated as CASSLSSGSYNEQFF.

As DNA, the CDR3 is TGTGCCAGCACAAGACAGGAGGTCTATGGCTACACCTTC. Translation gives CASTRQEVYGYTF. The chain employs TRBV6-1 and TRBJ1-2, with D maybe TRBD1 (6 bases). CDR1 is MNHNS, CDR2 SASEGT, per germline. CDR3 length: 13 residues. Between the trimmed V and J ends, which lost 7 bases and 4 bases, there was a span of 13 bases.

V and J are TRBV27 and TRBJ2-3; a weak D match, TRBD1 (6 bases). Germline V CDR1 and CDR2: MNHEY, SMNVEV (reference sequence). V gave up 8 bases and J gave up 2 bases, with 17 bases separating them. There are 15 residues in the CDR3. In nucleotides, the CDR3 is TGTGCCAGCTCCTTGGAGCAGGGACACACAGATACGCAGTATTTT. This gives the protein CASSLEQGHTDTQYF.